These 11 T cell receptor beta chains were all obtained from the same sample, sequenced in a study of blood T cell repertoires in COVID-19. The method was immunoSEQ multiplex PCR; TCRdb's version includes in-frame clones alone and lacks a portion of them. This sample has tens of thousands of clones, with around nine tenths found just once. Sequenced material: peripheral blood. The receptors were sampled from a human donor with active COVID-19. The donor label of this sample is uncertain.

The gene calls are TRBV27 and TRBJ1-5; 8 nucleotides match TRBD1. Germline values: CDR1 MNHEY, CDR2 SMNVEV (reference sequence). V was clipped by 3 bases and J by 0 bases; unmatched bases: 4. This CDR3 contains 16 residues. The CDR3 reads CASSLSGTGSNQPQHF. For the CDR3, the DNA is TGTGCCAGCAGTTTGTCCGGGACAGGTAGCAATCAGCCCCAGCATTTT.

The gene calls are TRBV9 and TRBJ2-3; D unclear. V lost 1 base to trimming and J lost 2 bases, with 5 bases between them. Looked up from germline, CDR1 is SGDLS and CDR2 is YYNGEE. CDR3 length equals 13 residues. The CDR3 coding sequence is TGTGCCAGCAGCGTACCCAACACAGATACGCAGTATTTT. This codes for CASSVPNTDTQYF.

The chain has TRBV7-8 and TRBJ2-7; 9 bases are a match to TRBD1. CDR1 and CDR2 from the germline V gene are SGHVS and FQNEAQ. This CDR3 has 15 residues. V was pared by 4 bases and J by 0 bases, with 4 bases of the junction left unmatched. CDR3 amino acids: CASSWGQGSSYEQYF. CDR3 nucleotides: TGTGCCAGCAGCTGGGGACAGGGTAGCTCCTACGAGCAGTACTTC.

The CDR3 bases are TGTGCCACCAGCTCCGGAGACAGGGGGCTCACAGATACGCAGTATTTT. It translates to CATSSGDRGLTDTQYF. This chain joins TRBV15 and TRBJ2-3; 10 bases map to TRBD1. The germline V gene encodes CDR1 LNHNV and CDR2 YYDKDF (reference sequence). Trimming removed 5 bases from V and 2 bases from J; junction bases left unmatched: 7. The CDR3 spans 16 residues. Full variable domain (outside the CDR3, taken from reference TRBV15 and TRBJ2-3): DAMVIQNPRYQVTQFGKPVTLSCSQTLNHNVMYWYQQKSSQAPKLLFHYYDKDFNNEADTPDNFQSRRPNTSFCFLDIRSPGLGDTAMYLCATSSGDRGLTDTQYFGPGTRLTVL.

The chain combines TRBV2 with TRBJ2-7, with D possibly matching TRBD2 (6 bases). The V end was cut by 6 bases, the J end by 4 bases, with 16 bases between. The CDR3 extends over 14 amino acids. Per the germline V gene, CDR1 is SNHLY and CDR2 is FYNNEI. CDR3 nucleotides: TGTGCCAGCAGGAGGGACTCGGAAGAGTACGAGCAGTACTTC. Its protein is CASRRDSEEYEQYF.

V is TRBV28 and J is TRBJ2-7; no definite D call. V was trimmed by 6 bases and J by 2 bases, leaving 14 bases between them. CDR3 size: 14 residues. The V gene's germline CDR1 is MDHEN and CDR2 SYDVKM. The DNA of the CDR3 is TGTGCCAGCAGAGGCACGGAGCCTACCTACGAGCAGTACTTC. Residues: CASRGTEPTYEQYF.

The chain joins TRBV27 to TRBJ2-5; possible D gene TRBD2, 6 bases. Germline CDR1 is MNHEY and CDR2 is SMNVEV (reference sequence). The CDR3 sequence is 14 residues long. Trimming stripped 8 bases from V and 7 bases from J, with 20 bases between. In nucleotides, the CDR3 is TGTGCCAGCCAAACAAGGACAACCGGGGGGACCCAGTACTTC. Translated: CASQTRTTGGTQYF.

By frequency in the sample, this clone is medium-sized. The chain is built from TRBV6-4 and TRBJ2-2; D possibly corresponds to TRBD1 (5 bases). V gave up 4 bases and J gave up 2 bases, with 5 bases separating them. The CDR3 is made up of 13 amino acids. Germline CDR1 is MRHNA and CDR2 is SNTAGT. The CDR3 sequence is CASSGTNTGELFF. For the CDR3, the DNA is TGTGCCAGCAGTGGGACAAACACCGGGGAGCTGTTTTTT.

This rearrangement joins TRBV27 to TRBJ2-3; 10 nucleotides match TRBD1. J lost 0 bases, V lost 1 base, and 7 bases had no gene match. This CDR3 has 18 amino acids. Germline V gives CDR1 MNHEY, CDR2 SMNVEV (reference sequence). Here the CDR3 reads CASSLYASGQGSTDTQYF. The CDR3 nucleotides are TGTGCCAGCAGTTTATATGCTTCGGGACAGGGGAGCACAGATACGCAGTATTTT.

The genes are TRBV6-6 and TRBJ2-7, with D possibly matching TRBD1 (6 bases). Germline lookup yields CDR1 MNHNY and CDR2 SVGAGI (reference sequence). Trimming shortened V by 5 bases and J by 7 bases, and 15 bases separated the two germline ends. CDR3 length: 13 residues. CDR3 nucleotides: TGTGCCAGCAGTACTCAGGGGTTGGGGGAGCAGTACTTC. It is translated as CASSTQGLGEQYF.

The chain links TRBV6-5 to TRBJ2-6, with a weak D call TRBD1 (5 bases). Looked up from germline, CDR1 is MNHEY and CDR2 is SVGAGI. This CDR3 has 15 amino acids. V was clipped by 6 bases and J by 0 bases, with 9 bases between them. The CDR3 protein is CASSDQGSGANVLTF. The DNA for the CDR3 is TGTGCCAGCAGCGACCAGGGCTCTGGGGCCAACGTCCTGACTTTC.